This T cell receptor beta chain comes out of a study of T cells in Graves' hyperthyroidism and ophthalmopathy. Whole-study context: The authors collected peripheral blood at initial diagnosis, before any treatment. Overall study results and limits: Model predictions of ophthalmopathy came a median approximately seven months before onset. Most clonotypes expanded in the thyroid (above 0.001) were also present in blood.

Germline CDR1 SEHNR, CDR2 FQNEAQ (reference sequence). Trimming removed 6 bases from V and 2 bases from J; junction bases left unmatched: 5. The CDR3 runs to 15 residues. This clonotype has ten or more counts. Its antigen is not identified. Uncontrolled infection, other autoimmune disease, pregnancy or lactation barred patients from enrollment. Amplification targeted TCR beta CDR3 regions from RNA transcripts. A first-round RT-PCR of the TCR CDR3 used the HTBI primer set. TCRdb re-called the multiplex PCR reads with MiXCR, one entry per CDR3 protein. The sample holds under 450,000 distinct CDR3 sequences; 15% to 17% are singletons and the top ten take 7.5% to 9%.

The chain combines TRBV7-9 with TRBJ2-3, with TRBD2 matching 10 bases. Sequenced sample: blood. The TCR was taken from a woman under 30 with Graves' hyperthyroidism. CDR3 protein: CASRSTSGTTDTQYF. The CDR3, as DNA: TGTGCCAGCAGGTCCACTAGCGGGACCACAGATACGCAGTATTTT.